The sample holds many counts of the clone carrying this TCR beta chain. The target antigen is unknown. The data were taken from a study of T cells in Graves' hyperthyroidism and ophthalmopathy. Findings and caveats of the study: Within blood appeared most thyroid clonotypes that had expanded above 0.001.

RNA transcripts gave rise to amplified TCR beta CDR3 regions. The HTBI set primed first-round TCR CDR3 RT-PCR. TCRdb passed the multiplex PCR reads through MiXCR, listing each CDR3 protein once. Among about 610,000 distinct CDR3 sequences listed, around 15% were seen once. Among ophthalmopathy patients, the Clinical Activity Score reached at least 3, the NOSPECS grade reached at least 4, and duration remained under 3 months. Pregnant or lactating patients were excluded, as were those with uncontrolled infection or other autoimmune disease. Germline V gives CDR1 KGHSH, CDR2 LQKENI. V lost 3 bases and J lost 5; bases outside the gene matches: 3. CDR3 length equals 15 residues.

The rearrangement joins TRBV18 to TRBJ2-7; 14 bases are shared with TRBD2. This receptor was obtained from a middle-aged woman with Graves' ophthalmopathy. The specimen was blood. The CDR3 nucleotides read TGTGCCAGCTCACCGGGACTAGCGGGAGACCACGAGCAGTACTTC. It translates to CASSPGLAGDHEQYF.